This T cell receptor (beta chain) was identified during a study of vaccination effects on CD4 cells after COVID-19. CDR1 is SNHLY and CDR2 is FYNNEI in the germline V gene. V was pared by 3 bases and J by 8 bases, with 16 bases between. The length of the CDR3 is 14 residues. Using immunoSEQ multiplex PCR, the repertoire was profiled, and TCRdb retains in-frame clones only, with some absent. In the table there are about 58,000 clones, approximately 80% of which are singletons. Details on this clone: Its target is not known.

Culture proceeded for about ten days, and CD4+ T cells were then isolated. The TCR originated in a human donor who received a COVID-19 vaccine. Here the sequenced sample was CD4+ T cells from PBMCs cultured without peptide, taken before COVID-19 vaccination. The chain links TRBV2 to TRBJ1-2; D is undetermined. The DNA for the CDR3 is TGTGCCAGCAGTGAGAGCAGGTCCAACGGGGGCTACACCTTC. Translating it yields CASSESRSNGGYTF.